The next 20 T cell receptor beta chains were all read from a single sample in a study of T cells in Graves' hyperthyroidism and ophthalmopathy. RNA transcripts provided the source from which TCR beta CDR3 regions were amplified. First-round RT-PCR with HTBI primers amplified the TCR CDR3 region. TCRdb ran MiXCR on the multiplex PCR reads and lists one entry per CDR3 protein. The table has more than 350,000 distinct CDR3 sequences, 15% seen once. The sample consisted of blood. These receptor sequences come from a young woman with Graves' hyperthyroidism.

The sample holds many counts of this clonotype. The DNA for the CDR3 is TGCGCCAGCAGCTTGGCCGCGAGCTCCTACAATGAGCAGTTCTTC. As protein: CASSLAASSYNEQFF. The chain joins TRBV5-1 to TRBJ2-1; D gene ambiguous. The CDR3 runs 15 residues. Germline assignment: CDR1 SGHRS and CDR2 YFSETQ. Trimming cost V 0 bases and J 0 bases, with 7 bases left between them.

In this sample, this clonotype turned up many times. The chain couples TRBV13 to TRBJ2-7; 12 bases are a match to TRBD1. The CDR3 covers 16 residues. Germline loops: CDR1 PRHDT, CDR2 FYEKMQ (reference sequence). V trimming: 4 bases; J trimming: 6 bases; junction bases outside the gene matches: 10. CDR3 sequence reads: CASSSTPGTGGSEQYF. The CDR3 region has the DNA TGTGCCAGCAGCTCTACCCCCGGGACAGGGGGCTCCGAGCAGTACTTC.

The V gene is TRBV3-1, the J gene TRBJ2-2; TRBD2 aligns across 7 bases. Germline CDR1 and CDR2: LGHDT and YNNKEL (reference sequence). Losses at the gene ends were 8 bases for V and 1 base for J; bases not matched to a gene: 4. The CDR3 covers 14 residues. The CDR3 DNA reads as TGTGCCAGCGAGGGACTACAGAACACCGGGGAGCTGTTTTTT. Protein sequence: CASEGLQNTGELFF.

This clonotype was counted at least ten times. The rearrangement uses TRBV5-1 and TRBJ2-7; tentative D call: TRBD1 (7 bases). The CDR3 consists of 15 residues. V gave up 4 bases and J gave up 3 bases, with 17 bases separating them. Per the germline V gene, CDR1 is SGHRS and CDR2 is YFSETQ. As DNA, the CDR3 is TGCGCCAGCAGCACTCAGCAGGGGGGAGTCTACGAGCAGTACTTC. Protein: CASSTQQGGVYEQYF.

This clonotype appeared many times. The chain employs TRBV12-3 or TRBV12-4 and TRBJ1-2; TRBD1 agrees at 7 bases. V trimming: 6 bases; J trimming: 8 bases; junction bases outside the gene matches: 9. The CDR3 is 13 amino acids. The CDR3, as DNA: TGTGCCAGCAGATCACAGGGGTTAGACGGCTACACCTTC. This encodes CASRSQGLDGYTF.

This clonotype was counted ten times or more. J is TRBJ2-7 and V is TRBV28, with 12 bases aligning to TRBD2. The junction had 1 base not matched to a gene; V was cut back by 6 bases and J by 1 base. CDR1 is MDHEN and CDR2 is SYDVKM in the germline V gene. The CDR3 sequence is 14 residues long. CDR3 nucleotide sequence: TGTGCCAGCAGAGGACTAGCGGGGTCCTACGAGCAGTACTTC. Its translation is CASRGLAGSYEQYF.

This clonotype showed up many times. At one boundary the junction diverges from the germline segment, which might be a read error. The CDR3 DNA reads as TGTGCCAGCAGGGAAGGGACAGGAAGTTTTTACGAGCAGTACTTC. It is translated as CASREGTGSFYEQYF. V and J are TRBV2 and TRBJ2-7; 8 nucleotides agree with TRBD1. The CDR3 totals 15 residues. CDR1 and CDR2 (germline): SNHLY, FYNNEI.

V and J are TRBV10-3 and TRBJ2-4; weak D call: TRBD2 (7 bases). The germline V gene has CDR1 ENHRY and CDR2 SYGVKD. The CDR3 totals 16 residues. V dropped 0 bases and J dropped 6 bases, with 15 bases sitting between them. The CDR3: CAISESDGGAGNIQYF. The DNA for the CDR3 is TGTGCCATCAGTGAGTCGGATGGGGGGGCTGGAAACATTCAGTACTTC.

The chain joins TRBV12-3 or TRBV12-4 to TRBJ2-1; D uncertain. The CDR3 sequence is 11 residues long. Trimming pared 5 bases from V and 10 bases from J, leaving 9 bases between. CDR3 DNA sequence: TGTGCCAGCAGTCGAATCGGGGAGCAGTTCTTC. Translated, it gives CASSRIGEQFF.

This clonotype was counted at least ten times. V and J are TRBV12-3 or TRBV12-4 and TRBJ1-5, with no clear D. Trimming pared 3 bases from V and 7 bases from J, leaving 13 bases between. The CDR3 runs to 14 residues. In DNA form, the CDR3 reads TGTGCCAGCAGTTTTCACCAGAATCGGCAGCCCCAGCATTTT. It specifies CASSFHQNRQPQHF.

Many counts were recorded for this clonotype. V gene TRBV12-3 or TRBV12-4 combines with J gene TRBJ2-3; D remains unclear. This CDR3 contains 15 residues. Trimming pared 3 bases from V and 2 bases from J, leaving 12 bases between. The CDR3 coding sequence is TGTGCCAGCAGTTTCCGTGGGCAGCCCACAGATACGCAGTATTTT. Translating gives CASSFRGQPTDTQYF.

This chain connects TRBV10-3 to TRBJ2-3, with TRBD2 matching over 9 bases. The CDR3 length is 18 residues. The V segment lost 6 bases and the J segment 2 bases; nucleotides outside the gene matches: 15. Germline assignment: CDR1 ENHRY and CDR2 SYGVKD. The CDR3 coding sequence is TGTGCCATCAGCCTCAATTGGGGTAGCGGGGGAATCACAGATACGCAGTATTTT. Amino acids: CAISLNWGSGGITDTQYF.

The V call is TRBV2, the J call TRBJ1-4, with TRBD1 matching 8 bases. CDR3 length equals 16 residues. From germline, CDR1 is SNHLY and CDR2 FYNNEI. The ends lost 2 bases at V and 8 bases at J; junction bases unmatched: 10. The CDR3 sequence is CASSESPGGVMEKLFF. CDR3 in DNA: TGTGCCAGCAGTGAATCCCCAGGGGGCGTTATGGAAAAACTGTTTTTT.

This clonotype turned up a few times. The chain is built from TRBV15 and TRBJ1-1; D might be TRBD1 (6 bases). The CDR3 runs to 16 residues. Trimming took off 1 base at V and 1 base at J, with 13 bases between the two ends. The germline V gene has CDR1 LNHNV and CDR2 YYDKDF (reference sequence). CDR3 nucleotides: TGTGCCACCAGCAGAGGACCCGGGACACCGAACACTGAAGCTTTCTTT. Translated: CATSRGPGTPNTEAFF.

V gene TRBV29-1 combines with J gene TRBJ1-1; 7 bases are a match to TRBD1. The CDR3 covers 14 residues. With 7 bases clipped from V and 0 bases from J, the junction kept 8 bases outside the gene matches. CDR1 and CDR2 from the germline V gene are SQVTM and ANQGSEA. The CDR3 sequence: CSGGQTGLNTEAFF. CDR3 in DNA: TGCAGCGGGGGACAGACAGGGCTGAACACTGAAGCTTTCTTT. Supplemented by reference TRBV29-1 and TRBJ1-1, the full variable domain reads SAVISQKPSRDICQRGTSLTIQCQVDSQVTMMFWYRQQPGQSLTLIATANQGSEATYESGFVIDKFPISRPNLTFSTLTVSNMSPEDSSIYLCSGGQTGLNTEAFFGQGTRLTVV.

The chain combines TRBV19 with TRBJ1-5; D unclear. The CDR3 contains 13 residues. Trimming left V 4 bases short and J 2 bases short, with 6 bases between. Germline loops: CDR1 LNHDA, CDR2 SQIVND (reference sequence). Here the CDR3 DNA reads TGTGCCAGTAGTACCTTCGGCAATCAGCCCCAGCATTTT. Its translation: CASSTFGNQPQHF. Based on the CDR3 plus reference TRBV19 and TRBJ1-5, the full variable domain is DGGITQSPKYLFRKEGQNVTLSCEQNLNHDAMYWYRQDPGQGLRLIYYSQIVNDFQKGDIAEGYSVSREKKESFPLTVTSAQKNPTAFYLCASSTFGNQPQHFGDGTRLSIL.

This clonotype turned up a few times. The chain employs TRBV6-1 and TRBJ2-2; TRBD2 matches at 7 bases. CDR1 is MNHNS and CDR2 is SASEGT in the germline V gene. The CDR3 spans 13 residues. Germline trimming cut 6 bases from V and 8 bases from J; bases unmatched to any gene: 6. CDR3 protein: CASSRRGGGELFF. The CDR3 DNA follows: TGTGCCAGCAGCCGACGGGGAGGGGGGGAGCTGTTTTTT.

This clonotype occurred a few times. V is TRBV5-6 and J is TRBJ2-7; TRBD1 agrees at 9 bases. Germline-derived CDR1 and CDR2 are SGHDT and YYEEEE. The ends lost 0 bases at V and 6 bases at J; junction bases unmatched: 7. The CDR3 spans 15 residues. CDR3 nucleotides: TGTGCCAGCAGCTTGGGTGGGACAGGGTTCGGCGAGCAGTACTTC. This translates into CASSLGGTGFGEQYF. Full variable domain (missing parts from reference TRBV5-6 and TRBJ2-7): DAGVTQSPTHLIKTRGQQVTLRCSPKSGHDTVSWYQQALGQGPQFIFQYYEEEERQRGNFPDRFSGHQFPNYSSELNVNALLLGDSALYLCASSLGGTGFGEQYFGPGTRLTVT.

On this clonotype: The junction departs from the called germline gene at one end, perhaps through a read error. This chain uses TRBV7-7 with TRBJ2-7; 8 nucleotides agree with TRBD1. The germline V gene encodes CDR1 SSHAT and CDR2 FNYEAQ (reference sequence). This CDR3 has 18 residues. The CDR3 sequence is CASSLEDRSDRAPYEQYF. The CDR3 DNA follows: TGTGCTAGCAGCTTAGAAGACCGGTCGGACAGGGCTCCGTACGAGCAGTACTTC.

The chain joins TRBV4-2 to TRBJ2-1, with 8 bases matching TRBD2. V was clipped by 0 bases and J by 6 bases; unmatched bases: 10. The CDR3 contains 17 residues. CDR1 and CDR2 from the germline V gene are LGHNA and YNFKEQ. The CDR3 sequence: CASSQDQSGLGTNEQFF. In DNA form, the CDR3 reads TGTGCCAGCAGCCAAGATCAATCGGGACTAGGGACCAATGAGCAGTTCTTC.